These 26 T cell receptor beta chains originate from one sample sequenced in a study of T cells after yellow fever vaccination (dated by TCRdb to about 2019). Library preparation employed 5' RACE. The reads were generated on an Illumina HiSeq 2500. TCRdb applied fastp at Q25 and MiXCR to the public reads, then kept only in-frame beta chains. Rows with a matching CDR3 protein are joined into one entry that keeps the most common DNA and genes. This sample has a few hundred thousand distinct CDR3 sequences in its table, and over 5% of those were observed once. Of the sample, 15% is held by the ten largest clones. Reading the label with the study, this specimen's treatment or condition is: live attenuated yellow fever vaccine strain. This sample comprised PBMCs, obtained 5 days after the yellow fever booster vaccination. The receptors stem from a man younger than 45 who received the YFV17D yellow fever vaccine.

The V call is TRBV10-2, the J call TRBJ2-1; weak D call: TRBD2 (5 bases). The CDR3 contains 13 residues. V shed 2 bases and J shed 8 bases, with 10 bases lying between them. Germline lookup yields CDR1 WSHSY and CDR2 SAAADI. CDR3 in DNA: TGCGCCAGCAGTGAGATGTTTAGCGATGAGCAGTTCTTC. This gives the protein CASSEMFSDEQFF.

This clonotype was observed a handful of times. This chain's CDR3 is CASSLTGARGDEQFF. DNA of the CDR3: TGCGCCAGCAGCTTAACCGGGGCCCGTGGGGATGAGCAGTTCTTC. This chain joins TRBV5-1 and TRBJ2-1; perhaps D is TRBD1 or TRBD2 (5 bases each). The CDR3 consists of 15 residues. CDR1 is SGHRS, CDR2 YFSETQ, per germline. V was clipped by 2 bases and J by 8 bases, with 17 bases between them.

This clonotype was found many times. The J gene is TRBJ2-1, the V gene TRBV20-1; D may match TRBD1 or TRBD2 (7 bases each). Germline V gene sequence: CDR1 DFQATT, CDR2 SNEGSKA (reference sequence). The CDR3 has 14 amino acids. Deletions cut 4 bases from V and 3 bases from J, with 13 bases between. The CDR3 is CSAKGAGDYNEQFF. CDR3 nucleotides: TGCAGTGCTAAGGGGGCGGGGGACTACAATGAGCAGTTCTTC.

There are many counts of this clonotype. V usage is TRBV2 and J usage is TRBJ1-4, with 7 bases aligning to TRBD1. CDR3 length: 14 amino acids. Losses at the gene ends were 2 bases for V and 7 bases for J; bases not matched to a gene: 4. Germline V gene sequence: CDR1 SNHLY, CDR2 FYNNEI. CDR3 sequence reads: CASSENRDSEKLFF. The CDR3 bases are TGTGCCAGCAGTGAAAATAGGGACAGTGAAAAACTGTTTTTT.

This clonotype was detected only a few times. The rearrangement links TRBV29-1 to TRBJ2-3, with D uncertain. Trimming shortened V by 7 bases and J by 3 bases, and 11 bases separated the two germline ends. The CDR3 runs 12 residues. Germline assignment: CDR1 SQVTM and CDR2 ANQGSEA. Here the CDR3 DNA reads TGCAGCGAGGCCTCTAGTACAGATACGCAGTATTTT. Protein product: CSEASSTDTQYF.

The chain joins TRBV12-3 or TRBV12-4 to TRBJ1-2; D perhaps matches TRBD1 (5 bases). Trimming shortened V by 5 bases and J by 8 bases, and 21 bases separated the two germline ends. This CDR3 spans 15 amino acids. CDR3 nucleotide sequence: TGTGCCAGCAGTCTCGGAGACGGCTGGGACGACGGCTACACCTTC. This gives the protein CASSLGDGWDDGYTF.

The chain recombines TRBV4-3 with TRBJ2-5, with D perhaps TRBD1 (6 bases). Germline V lookup: CDR1 LGHNA, CDR2 YSLEER. The CDR3 length is 16 residues. Trimming removed 2 bases at V and 5 bases at J, with 18 bases between. The CDR3 region has the DNA TGCGCCAGCAGCCAACGTGGTTCAAAGACAGGCGAGACCCAGTACTTC. This gives the protein CASSQRGSKTGETQYF.

This clonotype was found many times. The gene calls are TRBV29-1 and TRBJ2-1; D not certain. The CDR3 has 13 amino acids. CDR1 and CDR2 (germline): SQVTM, ANQGSEA. V lost 4 bases, J lost 6 bases, and 13 bases lay in between. As DNA, the CDR3 is TGCAGCGTTGGTCGCATCCAAGGCAATGAGCAGTTCTTC. Translation: CSVGRIQGNEQFF.

This clonotype came up a few times. The rearrangement uses TRBV12-3 or TRBV12-4 and TRBJ2-3; D uncertain. Trimming took 6 bases from V and 0 from J, leaving 10 bases between them. This CDR3 is 14 amino acids long. DNA of the CDR3: TGTGCCAGCAGCCAATGGAGCAGCACAGATACGCAGTATTTT. Residues: CASSQWSSTDTQYF.

V gene TRBV12-3 or TRBV12-4 combines with J gene TRBJ2-7; a possible D gene is TRBD2 (5 bases). The CDR3 is made up of 13 amino acids. The V end lost 5 bases, the J end lost 3 bases, and 11 bases lay between the germline ends. This chain's CDR3 is CASSQHGVYEQYF. DNA of the CDR3: TGTGCCAGCAGTCAACACGGGGTCTACGAGCAGTACTTC.

The chain's CDR3 is CASSYRGARNTEAFF. CDR3 DNA: TGTGCCAGCAGCTACCGGGGGGCGAGGAACACTGAAGCTTTCTTT. The genes are TRBV5-6 and TRBJ1-1; D may be TRBD1 (6 bases). The CDR3 has 15 amino acids. Trimming cost V 3 bases and J 1 base, with 13 bases left between them. Germline V gene lookup returns CDR1 SGHDT and CDR2 YYEEEE.

V and J are TRBV7-2 and TRBJ2-5; D might be TRBD2 (5 bases). Germline-derived CDR1 and CDR2 are SGHTA and FQGNSA. The CDR3 is 14 residues long. Trimming removed 5 bases at V and 2 bases at J, with 12 bases between. The CDR3, as DNA: TGTGCCAGCAGCCGCGCAACTAGGCAAGAGACCCAGTACTTC. Translating gives CASSRATRQETQYF.

This clonotype was detected only a few times. The chain joins TRBV9 to TRBJ2-4, with D unclear. V was cut by 3 bases and J by 0 bases, with 13 bases left in between. This CDR3 spans 16 amino acids. Per germline, CDR1 SGDLS and CDR2 YYNGEE. The CDR3 here is CASSAGPGQAKNIQYF. CDR3 nucleotides: TGTGCCAGCAGCGCCGGGCCCGGTCAAGCCAAAAACATTCAGTACTTC.

This clonotype was detected only a few times. The J gene is TRBJ2-1, the V gene TRBV11-3; possible D gene TRBD2, 6 bases. CDR3 size: 15 residues. V was pared by 1 base and J by 2 bases, with 9 bases between. In germline, CDR1 is SGHNT, CDR2 YENEEA. DNA for the CDR3: TGTGCCAGCAGCTTAGGGCGGACTACCTACAATGAGCAGTTCTTC. Translation gives CASSLGRTTYNEQFF.

This sequence joins TRBV30 and TRBJ1-2, with D uncertain. Trimming stripped 0 bases from V and 3 bases from J, with 5 bases between. This CDR3 spans 12 amino acids. Germline CDR1 GTSNPN, CDR2 SVGIG (reference sequence). The CDR3 loop is CAWSVRDYGYTF. CDR3 in DNA: TGTGCCTGGAGTGTCAGAGACTATGGCTACACCTTC. Based on the CDR3 plus reference TRBV30 and TRBJ1-2, the full variable domain is SQTIHQWPATLVQPVGSPLSLECTVEGTSNPNLYWYRQAAGRGLQLLFYSVGIGQISSEVPQNLSASRPQDRQFILSSKKLLLSDSGFYLCAWSVRDYGYTFGSGTRLTVV.

This clonotype was seen many times. The chain combines TRBV5-1 with TRBJ2-7; 12 nucleotides align to TRBD2. Germline assignment: CDR1 SGHRS and CDR2 YFSETQ. The CDR3 loop spans 17 amino acids. Unmatched junction bases numbered 8, after V lost 2 bases and J lost 2 bases. Here the CDR3 DNA reads TGCGCCAGCAGCTTCGCTAGCGGGAGGGTAGGCGCCTACGAGCAGTACTTC. Protein product: CASSFASGRVGAYEQYF. Combining the CDR3 with reference TRBV5-1 and TRBJ2-7 gives the whole variable domain KAGVTQTPRYLIKTRGQQVTLSCSPISGHRSVSWYQQTPGQGLQFLFEYFSETQRNKGNFPGRFSGRQFSNSRSEMNVSTLELGDSALYLCASSFASGRVGAYEQYFGPGTRLTVT.

The chain carries TRBV20-1 and TRBJ2-6; no clear D gene. Germline loops: CDR1 DFQATT, CDR2 SNEGSKA (reference sequence). Trimming stripped 0 bases from V and 4 bases from J, with 13 bases between. This CDR3 comprises 16 residues. In DNA form, the CDR3 reads TGCAGTGCTAGAGAGCCCCGACCGGTGGGGGCCAACGTCCTGACTTTC. Translation: CSAREPRPVGANVLTF.

V and J are TRBV7-9 and TRBJ2-3, with D tentatively TRBD2 (5 bases). Deletions cut 2 bases from V and 2 bases from J, with 11 bases between. The CDR3 sequence is 15 residues long. Germline V gene lookup returns CDR1 SEHNR and CDR2 FQNEAQ (reference sequence). CDR3 protein: CASSLLSGTTDTQYF. CDR3 sequence (DNA): TGTGCCAGCAGCTTACTCTCGGGAACCACAGATACGCAGTATTTT.

This clonotype was seen only a few times. This chain connects TRBV3-1 to TRBJ2-2; TRBD2 agrees at 13 bases. The CDR3 spans 16 residues. In germline, CDR1 is LGHDT, CDR2 YNNKEL (reference sequence). Trimming removed 4 bases from V and 6 bases from J; junction bases left unmatched: 5. CDR3 in amino acids: CASSRRLAGGAGELFF. The CDR3 bases are TGTGCCAGCAGCCGCCGACTAGCGGGAGGCGCCGGGGAGCTGTTTTTT.

This chain links TRBV12-3 or TRBV12-4 with TRBJ2-6; D call uncertain. The CDR3 loop spans 12 amino acids. Deletions cut 6 bases from V and 4 bases from J, with 4 bases between. The CDR3 bases are TGTGCCAGCAGGCCGGGGGCCAACGTCCTGACTTTC. Translated: CASRPGANVLTF.

The chain uses TRBV15 and TRBJ2-1, with 8 positions matching TRBD1. Germline CDR1 is LNHNV and CDR2 is YYDKDF (reference sequence). This CDR3 contains 16 residues. The junction had 10 bases not matched to a gene; V was cut back by 5 bases and J by 4 bases. The CDR3 loop reads CATSGGQGASYNEQFF. The CDR3 DNA reads TGTGCCACCAGCGGAGGGCAGGGGGCAAGTTACAATGAGCAGTTCTTC.

This clonotype was seen more than once but under ten times. The genes are TRBV27 and TRBJ2-7; 9 nucleotides line up with TRBD2. V trimming: 6 bases; J trimming: 2 bases; junction bases outside the gene matches: 11. Germline V gene lookup returns CDR1 MNHEY and CDR2 SMNVEV (reference sequence). This CDR3 comprises 16 residues. CDR3: CASSPTFIAGAYEQYF. The CDR3 DNA reads TGTGCCAGCAGCCCAACCTTCATAGCGGGAGCCTACGAGCAGTACTTC.

Many counts were recorded for this clonotype. The chain has TRBV7-2 and TRBJ1-5; D ambiguous. Germline CDR1 reads SGHTA; CDR2 reads FQGNSA. V gave up 1 base and J gave up 4 bases, with 5 bases separating them. This CDR3 region has 13 residues. This CDR3 reads CASSLEWNQPQHF. The CDR3, as DNA: TGTGCCAGCAGCTTAGAGTGGAATCAGCCCCAGCATTTT.

The chain uses TRBV20-1 and TRBJ2-3; no reliable D call. This CDR3 spans 14 amino acids. V was clipped by 5 bases and J by 2 bases, with 14 bases between them. CDR1 is DFQATT, CDR2 SNEGSKA, per germline (reference sequence). For the CDR3, the DNA is TGCAGTGCTTCCCGCGGACGGAACACAGATACGCAGTATTTT. It specifies CSASRGRNTDTQYF.

The chain employs TRBV19 and TRBJ1-2; D might be TRBD1 (5 bases). V lost 5 bases to trimming and J lost 1 base, with 11 bases between them. In germline, CDR1 is LNHDA, CDR2 SQIVND (reference sequence). The CDR3 covers 14 residues. CDR3 residues: CASSEQARNYGYTF. CDR3 nucleotides: TGTGCCAGTAGTGAACAGGCGCGTAACTATGGCTACACCTTC.

This clonotype has a handful of counts. The chain combines TRBV2 with TRBJ2-7; TRBD2 agrees at 10 bases. Per the germline V gene, CDR1 is SNHLY and CDR2 is FYNNEI. The CDR3 is made up of 15 amino acids. With 6 bases clipped from V and 0 bases from J, the junction kept 5 bases outside the gene matches. The CDR3 spells CASRVAGGASYEQYF. In DNA, the CDR3 is TGTGCCAGCAGGGTAGCGGGGGGAGCCTCCTACGAGCAGTACTTC.